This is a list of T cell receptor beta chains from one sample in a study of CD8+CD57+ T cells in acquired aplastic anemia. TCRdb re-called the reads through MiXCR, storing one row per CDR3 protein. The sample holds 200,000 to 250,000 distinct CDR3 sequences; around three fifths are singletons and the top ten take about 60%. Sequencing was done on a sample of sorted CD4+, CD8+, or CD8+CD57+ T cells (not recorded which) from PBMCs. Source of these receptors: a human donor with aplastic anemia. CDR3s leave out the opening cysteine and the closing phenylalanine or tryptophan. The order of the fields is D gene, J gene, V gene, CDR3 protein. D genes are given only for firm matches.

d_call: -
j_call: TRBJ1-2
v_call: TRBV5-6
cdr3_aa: ASSLNDYGYT

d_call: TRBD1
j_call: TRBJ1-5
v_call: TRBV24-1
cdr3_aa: ATSAGTGRQPQH

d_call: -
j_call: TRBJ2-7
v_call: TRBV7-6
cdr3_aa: ASSPGTLSYEQY

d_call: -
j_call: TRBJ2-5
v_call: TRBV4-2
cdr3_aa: ASSQGTIKETQY

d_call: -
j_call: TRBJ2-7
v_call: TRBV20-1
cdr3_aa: SARVAGVRGQY

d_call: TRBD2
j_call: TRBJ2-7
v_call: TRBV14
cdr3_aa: ASSHKTSGGAYEQY

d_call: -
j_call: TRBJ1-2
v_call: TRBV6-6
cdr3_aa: ASSYSSGDLGYGYT

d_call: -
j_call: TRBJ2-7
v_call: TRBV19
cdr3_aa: ASSIRDSLSYEQY

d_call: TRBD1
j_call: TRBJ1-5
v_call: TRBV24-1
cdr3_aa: ATSGKGAQPQH

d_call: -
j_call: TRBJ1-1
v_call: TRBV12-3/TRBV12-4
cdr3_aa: ASSPTGRTEAF